The 10 T cell receptor beta chains in this list originate from one sample, sequenced in a study of vaccination effects on CD4 cells after COVID-19. These TCRs' antigens remain unknown. Repertoires were generated with immunoSEQ multiplex PCR, while TCRdb's copy carries only in-frame clones and drops some. The table lists just under 65,000 clones, over 70% of them singletons. ViraFEST assay sequencing came after antigen-specific CD4+ T cells were expanded with viral peptide pools. The culture ran for roughly ten days before CD4+ T cells were isolated. Nucleocapsid antibodies stayed negative before and after vaccination, showing no earlier SARS-CoV-2 infection. The input for sequencing was CD4+ T cells from PBMCs cultured with HCoV-OC43 spike peptides, taken before COVID-19 vaccination. Documented subset: HCoV-OC43 spike overlapping peptide pool stimulation. These receptors all stem from a human donor who received a COVID-19 vaccine.

V usage is TRBV27 and J usage is TRBJ1-1; 7 nucleotides line up with TRBD1. The CDR3 spans 12 residues. Trimming cost V 3 bases and J 5 bases; bases outside gene matches: 0. In germline, CDR1 is MNHEY, CDR2 SMNVEV (reference sequence). CDR3 residues: CASSFRGTEAFF. For the CDR3, the DNA is TGTGCCAGCAGTTTCAGGGGGACTGAAGCTTTCTTT.

The J gene is TRBJ1-1, the V gene TRBV2; 10 nucleotides line up with TRBD1. There are 16 residues in the CDR3. Trimming cost V 7 bases and J 3 bases; bases outside gene matches: 11. CDR1 and CDR2 from the germline V gene are SNHLY and FYNNEI. The CDR3 sequence: CASITDRGLKDTEAFF. The CDR3 DNA follows: TGTGCCAGCATTACCGACAGGGGGCTGAAAGACACTGAAGCTTTCTTT.

This clone was seen only once. The CDR3 coding sequence is TGTGCCAGCAGGTTGGGGTTTTGGGATGAGCAGTTCTTC. The encoded protein is CASRLGFWDEQFF. V is TRBV12-3 or TRBV12-4 and J is TRBJ2-1; D unresolved. The CDR3 runs to 13 residues. V was shortened by 6 bases and J by 8 bases, with 14 bases between the two germline ends.

This clone has a handful of counts. V gene TRBV6-1 combines with J gene TRBJ1-4; unclear D gene. The germline CDR1 and CDR2 sequences are MNHNS and SASEGT. This CDR3 comprises 17 residues. V was cut by 0 bases and J by 7 bases, with 18 bases left in between. Written as DNA, the CDR3 is TGTGCCAGCAGTGAAGCACGGTATCAGTTGATGGGTGAAAAACTGTTTTTT. Its protein product is CASSEARYQLMGEKLFF.

V gene TRBV11-2 combines with J gene TRBJ2-1, with D perhaps being TRBD1 or TRBD2 (5 bases each). The CDR3 has 15 residues. Looked up from germline, CDR1 is SGHAT and CDR2 is FQNNGV. Trimming stripped 3 bases from V and 0 bases from J, with 9 bases between. The CDR3: CASSFNGGSYNEQFF. The CDR3 coding sequence is TGTGCCAGCAGCTTTAATGGGGGCTCCTACAATGAGCAGTTCTTC.

The J gene is TRBJ2-7, the V gene TRBV6-5; the match to TRBD1 covers 8 bases. CDR3 length equals 15 residues. Looked up from germline, CDR1 is MNHEY and CDR2 is SVGAGI. Trimming took 7 bases from V and 3 from J; bases not matched to a gene: 11. The CDR3 loop reads CASTPSGTGGYEQYV. The DNA for the CDR3 is TGTGCCAGCACCCCCTCAGGGACAGGAGGCTACGAGCAGTACGTC.

The chain employs TRBV18 and TRBJ1-4; D is ambiguous. The CDR3 is 14 amino acids. V lost 3 bases and J 0 bases, leaving 5 bases between the germline ends. Germline V CDR1 and CDR2: KGHSH, LQKENI. Here the CDR3 DNA reads TGTGCCAGCTCACCGGGCACAACTAATGAAAAACTGTTTTTT. The encoded protein is CASSPGTTNEKLFF.

The rearrangement joins TRBV7-9 to TRBJ2-5; 7 nucleotides agree with TRBD1. Germline CDR1 and CDR2: SEHNR and FQNEAQ (reference sequence). V shed 5 bases, J shed 5 bases, and the junction held 5 bases outside the gene matches. The CDR3 sequence is 13 residues long. The CDR3 bases are TGTGCCAGCAGCAAAGGGGGCGGGGAGACCCAGTACTTC. Its translation: CASSKGGGETQYF.

The gene calls are TRBV5-1 and TRBJ2-3, with D possibly TRBD2 on 5 matching bases. The CDR3 consists of 12 residues. Per the germline V gene, CDR1 is SGHRS and CDR2 is YFSETQ. Deletions cut 2 bases from V and 8 bases from J, with 9 bases between. Here the CDR3 DNA reads TGCGCCAGCAGCTTTACTAGTGGTACGCAGTATTTT. Encoded protein: CASSFTSGTQYF.

CDR3 bases: TGCGCCAGCTTTGGACTAGCGGGGACCCAAGAGACCCAGTACTTC. It translates to CASFGLAGTQETQYF. This sequence joins TRBV5-1 and TRBJ2-5, with 12 bases matching TRBD2. Germline trimming cut 7 bases from V and 1 base from J; bases unmatched to any gene: 5. The germline gives CDR1 SGHRS, CDR2 YFSETQ. The length of the CDR3 is 15 residues.